This T cell receptor beta chain was captured in a study of T cell responses to AZD1222 COVID-19 vaccine. Overall study results and limits: Spike-specific TCR depth and breadth grew after two AZD1222 doses. Donors in the cohort were predominantly white British and more often female, and clonal diversity was possibly underestimated.

Notes on this clone: What it binds is unknown.

The CDR3 totals 15 residues. Germline CDR1 and CDR2: SGDLS and YYNGEE. The ends lost 3 bases at V and 8 bases at J; junction bases unmatched: 9. Here immunoSEQ multiplex PCR was the method, and the copy in TCRdb shows in-frame clones only, minus some. The sample lists some 150,000 clones; more than 70% were seen once. The receptor was derived from an adult in good health. The chain joins TRBV9 to TRBJ1-4; 8 bases line up with TRBD1. Material: peripheral blood, obtained on day 0 of AZD1222 vaccination. As DNA, the CDR3 is TGTGCCAGCAGCGCCTCCGACAGGGGAGTGGAAAAACTGTTTTTT. Encoded protein: CASSASDRGVEKLFF.